This passage covers 12 T cell receptor beta chains from one sample sequenced in a study of T cell responses to AZD1222 COVID-19 vaccine. Only in-frame clones appear in the TCRdb table, and some are missing; sequencing was by immunoSEQ multiplex PCR. The sample records 150,000 or so clones, roughly nine tenths being singletons. The sample in question was peripheral blood, obtained on day 0 of AZD1222 vaccination. These receptors came from an adult in good health.

This CDR3 is CASSYSQLGNQPQHF. DNA of the CDR3: TGTGCCAGCAGTTACTCTCAGTTAGGCAATCAGCCCCAGCATTTT. This chain joins TRBV6-5 and TRBJ1-5, with D uncertain. Trimming stripped 0 bases from V and 2 bases from J, with 8 bases between. CDR1 and CDR2 (germline): MNHEY, SVGAGI. There are 15 residues in the CDR3.

The count of this clone is one. The CDR3 nucleotides read TGTGCCAGCAGCTTAGAGGCGCTAGCGAGACGGAGGAACACCGGGGAGCTGTTTTTT. This encodes CASSLEALARRRNTGELFF. The chain combines TRBV11-3 with TRBJ2-2; TRBD2 might be the D (6 bases). The CDR3 is made up of 19 amino acids. V was cut by 0 bases and J by 1 base, with 18 bases left in between. The germline gives CDR1 SGHNT, CDR2 YENEEA.

This chain joins TRBV5-1 and TRBJ1-2; perhaps TRBD1 as D (6 bases). This CDR3 comprises 15 residues. V was clipped by 3 bases and J by 7 bases, with 19 bases between them. Germline V lookup: CDR1 SGHRS, CDR2 YFSETQ. The CDR3 DNA is TGCGCCAGCAGCTCCAGTTTGGCAGGGGCAGCTGGCTACACCTTC. Translating gives CASSSSLAGAAGYTF.

The gene calls are TRBV5-4 and TRBJ2-3; D might be TRBD1 (6 bases). Germline V lookup: CDR1 SGHNT, CDR2 YYREEE (reference sequence). The V gene lost 5 bases and the J gene lost 6 bases, with 10 bases spanning the gap. The CDR3 runs 12 residues. DNA for the CDR3: TGTGCCAGCAGGAGACAGGAGGATACGCAGTATTTT. This translates into CASRRQEDTQYF.

The chain carries TRBV13 and TRBJ2-1; 8 nucleotides align to TRBD1. Per germline, CDR1 PRHDT and CDR2 FYEKMQ (reference sequence). The CDR3 is 15 amino acids. Germline trimming cut 5 bases from V and 6 bases from J; bases unmatched to any gene: 9. CDR3 nucleotides: TGTGCCAGCAGCCCTTACACAGGGGGGCCCAATGAGCAGTTCTTC. Translating gives CASSPYTGGPNEQFF. Combining the CDR3 with reference TRBV13 and TRBJ2-1 gives the whole variable domain AAGVIQSPRHLIKEKRETATLKCYPIPRHDTVYWYQQGPGQDPQFLISFYEKMQSDKGSIPDRFSAQQFSDYHSELNMSSLELGDSALYFCASSPYTGGPNEQFFGPGTRLTVL.

The chain joins TRBV5-8 to TRBJ2-7; D possibly corresponds to TRBD2 (7 bases). The CDR3 is 14 residues long. Germline lookup yields CDR1 SGHTS and CDR2 YDEGEE. V was cut by 4 bases and J by 4 bases, with 15 bases left in between. The CDR3 nucleotides are TGTGCCAGCAGCCTCGCGGGGGCAAAATACGAGCAGTACTTC. This codes for CASSLAGAKYEQYF.

This sequence joins TRBV27 and TRBJ1-2, with 8 bases lining up with TRBD1. This CDR3 is built from 15 residues. Trimming cost V 6 bases and J 6 bases; bases outside gene matches: 12. Germline CDR1 MNHEY, CDR2 SMNVEV (reference sequence). The CDR3, as DNA: TGTGCCAGCAGGGCGGCCGACAGGGGCGGAAATGGCTACACCTTC. Translated, it gives CASRAADRGGNGYTF.

This chain links TRBV27 with TRBJ1-5; D remains unclear. The CDR3 contains 16 residues. CDR1 and CDR2 (germline): MNHEY, SMNVEV (reference sequence). V lost 6 bases and J 2 bases, leaving 17 bases between the germline ends. This CDR3 reads CASRGAGTRRNQPQHF. The CDR3 DNA is TGTGCCAGCAGGGGCGCAGGAACGAGGCGCAATCAGCCCCAGCATTTT.

V gene TRBV27 combines with J gene TRBJ1-2, with 7 bases fitting TRBD1. The CDR3 is made up of 14 amino acids. The V segment lost 3 bases and the J segment 4 bases; nucleotides outside the gene matches: 5. Germline CDR1 MNHEY, CDR2 SMNVEV (reference sequence). CDR3 sequence: CASSLSQGGYGYTF. The CDR3 bases are TGTGCCAGCAGTTTGTCCCAGGGGGGCTATGGCTACACCTTC.

This rearrangement joins TRBV5-1 to TRBJ2-3; 7 bases fit TRBD2. Trimming removed 0 bases from V and 0 bases from J; junction bases left unmatched: 4. The CDR3 is 16 amino acids. Per germline, CDR1 SGHRS and CDR2 YFSETQ. The CDR3 nucleotides are TGCGCCAGCAGCTTGGGTCTAGCGGCTAGCACAGATACGCAGTATTTT. This gives the protein CASSLGLAASTDTQYF.

This chain connects TRBV24-1 to TRBJ2-1; D unclear. V shed 2 bases and J shed 7 bases, with 17 bases lying between them. This CDR3 contains 16 residues. CDR1 and CDR2 (germline): KGHDR, SFDVKD. The CDR3 nucleotides are TGTGCCACCAGTGATTCCTCCCTAGGTTTCCAGAATGAGCAGTTCTTC. It specifies CATSDSSLGFQNEQFF.

V is TRBV27 and J is TRBJ1-2, with a weak D call TRBD1 (6 bases). Trimming took 8 bases from V and 5 from J, leaving 24 bases between them. This CDR3 spans 16 amino acids. The germline gives CDR1 MNHEY, CDR2 SMNVEV (reference sequence). Here the CDR3 reads CASRRAGQGPGYGYTF. The CDR3 DNA follows: TGTGCCAGCCGAAGGGCCGGGCAGGGGCCAGGGTATGGCTACACCTTC.